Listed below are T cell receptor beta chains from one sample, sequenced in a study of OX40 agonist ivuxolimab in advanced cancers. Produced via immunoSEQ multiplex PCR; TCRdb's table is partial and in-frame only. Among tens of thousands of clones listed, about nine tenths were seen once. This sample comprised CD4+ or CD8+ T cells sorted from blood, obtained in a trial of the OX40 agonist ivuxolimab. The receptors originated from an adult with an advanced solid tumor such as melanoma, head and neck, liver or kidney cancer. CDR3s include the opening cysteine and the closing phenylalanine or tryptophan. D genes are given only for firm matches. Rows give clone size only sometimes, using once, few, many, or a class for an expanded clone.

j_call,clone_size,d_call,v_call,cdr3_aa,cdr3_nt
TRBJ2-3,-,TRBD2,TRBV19,CASSTIGTSGTDTQYF,TGTGCCAGTAGTACCATCGGGACTAGCGGAACAGATACGCAGTATTTT
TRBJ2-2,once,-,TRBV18,CASSPLRVANTGELFF,TGTGCCAGCTCACCACTCCGGGTCGCGAACACCGGGGAGCTGTTTTTT
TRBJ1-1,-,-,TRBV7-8,CASSFTNVENTEAFF,TGTGCCAGCAGCTTTACCAACGTCGAAAACACTGAAGCTTTCTTT
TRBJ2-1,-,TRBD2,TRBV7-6,CASSPLAGGTYPSYNEQFF,TGTGCCAGCAGCCCCCTAGCGGGGGGGACCTACCCCTCCTACAATGAGCAGTTCTTC
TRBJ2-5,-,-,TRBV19,CASSRASVLYGETQYF,TGTGCCAGTAGTAGGGCATCGGTCCTTTACGGGGAGACCCAGTACTTC
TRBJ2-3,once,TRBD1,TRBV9,CASSGETGGQRDTQYF,TGTGCCAGCAGCGGGGAAACAGGGGGCCAAAGAGATACGCAGTATTTT
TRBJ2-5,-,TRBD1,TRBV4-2,CASSQRTGEETQYF,TGTGCCAGCAGCCAACGGACAGGGGAAGAGACCCAGTACTTC
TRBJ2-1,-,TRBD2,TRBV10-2,CASSPLGGTMPFF,TGCGCCAGCAGTCCCCTGGGAGGGACTATGCCTTTCTTC
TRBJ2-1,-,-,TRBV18,CASSRARDNYNEQFF,TGTGCCAGCTCACGGGCCAGGGACAATTACAATGAGCAGTTCTTC
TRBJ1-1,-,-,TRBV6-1,CATEGGARDTEAFF,TGTGCCACCGAAGGGGGGGCTCGGGACACTGAAGCTTTCTTT
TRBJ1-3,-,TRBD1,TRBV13,CASSAPGTGTGNTIYF,TGTGCCAGCAGCGCCCCCGGGACAGGGACTGGAAACACCATATATTTT
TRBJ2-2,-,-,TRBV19,CASTPYGGRTGELFF,TGTGCCAGTACCCCCTACGGAGGTCGGACCGGGGAGCTGTTTTTT
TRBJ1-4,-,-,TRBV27,CASLDFLNEKLFF,TGTGCCAGTCTGGACTTCTTGAATGAAAAACTGTTTTTT
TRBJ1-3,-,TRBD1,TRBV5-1,CASSGDSGNTIYF,TGCGCCAGCAGCGGGGACAGTGGAAACACCATATATTTT
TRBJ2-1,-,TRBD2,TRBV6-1,CASSEGLAGRGEQFF,TGTGCCAGCAGTGAAGGACTAGCGGGGAGGGGTGAGCAGTTCTTC
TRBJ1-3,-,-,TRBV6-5,CASSYSRGWSGNTIYF,TGTGCCAGCAGTTACTCAAGAGGGTGGTCTGGAAACACCATATATTTT
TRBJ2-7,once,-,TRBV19,CASSQGGTATYEQYF,TGTGCCAGTAGTCAAGGGGGGACAGCCACGTACGAGCAGTACTTC
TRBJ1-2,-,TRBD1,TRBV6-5,CAGLDRERVGYTF,TGTGCCGGCTTGGACAGGGAGAGGGTTGGCTACACCTTC
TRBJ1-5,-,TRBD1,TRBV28,CAAQGAHRNQPQHF,TGTGCCGCCCAGGGGGCGCATCGGAATCAGCCCCAGCATTTT
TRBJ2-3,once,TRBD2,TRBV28,CATKGGGLSTDTQYF,TGTGCCACCAAAGGCGGGGGGCTCAGCACAGATACGCAGTATTTT
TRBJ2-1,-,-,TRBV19,CASSLGFKQFF,TGTGCCAGTAGTTTGGGATTTAAGCAGTTCTTC
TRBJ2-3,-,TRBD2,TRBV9,CASSGLTSGGSTDTQYF,TGTGCCAGCAGCGGACTGACTAGCGGGGGAAGCACAGATACGCAGTATTTT
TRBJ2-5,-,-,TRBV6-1,CASSVEGYQETQYF,TGTGCCAGCAGTGTCGAGGGTTACCAAGAGACCCAGTACTTC
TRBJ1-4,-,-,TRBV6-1,CASSAAGSTNEKLFF,TGTGCCAGCAGCGCCGCGGGATCAACTAATGAAAAACTGTTTTTT
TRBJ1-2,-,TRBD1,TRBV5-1,CASSGPGGYGYTF,TGCGCCAGCAGCGGCCCAGGGGGCTATGGCTACACCTTC
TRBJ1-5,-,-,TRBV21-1,CASSKALSVAQPQHF,TGTGCCAGCAGCAAAGCGCTTTCCGTGGCCCAGCCCCAGCATTTT
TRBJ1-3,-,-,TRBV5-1,CASSVDTTINTIYF,TGCGCCAGCAGCGTGGACACGACAATAAACACCATATATTTT
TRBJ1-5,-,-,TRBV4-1,CASSQESGVQPQHF,TGCGCCAGCAGCCAAGAGTCGGGGGTTCAGCCCCAGCATTTT
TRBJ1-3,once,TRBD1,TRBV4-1,CASSQDSGQGPTGNTIYF,TGCGCCAGCAGCCAAGATTCAGGACAGGGGCCAACTGGGAACACCATATATTTT
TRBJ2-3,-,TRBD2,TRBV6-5,CASSSGLAIDTQYF,TGTGCCAGCAGCTCGGGACTAGCAATAGATACGCAGTATTTT
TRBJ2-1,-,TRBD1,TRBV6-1,CASSVRPGQGNNEQFF,TGTGCCAGCAGTGTGCGACCGGGACAGGGGAACAATGAGCAGTTCTTC
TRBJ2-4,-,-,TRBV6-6,CASSYGQILAKNIQYF,TGTGCCAGCAGTTACGGTCAGATACTAGCCAAAAACATTCAGTACTTC
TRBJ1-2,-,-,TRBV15,CATSPREGEYGYTF,TGTGCCACCAGCCCGCGCGAGGGAGAGTATGGCTACACCTTC
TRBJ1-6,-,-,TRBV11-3,CASIRESLHF,TGTGCCAGCATCCGCGAATCCCTCCACTTT
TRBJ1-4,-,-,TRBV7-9,CASSSNLLGTNEKLFF,TGTGCCAGCAGCTCGAACCTTCTAGGGACTAATGAAAAACTGTTTTTT
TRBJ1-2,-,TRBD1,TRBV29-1,CSVEVPGGRYGYTF,TGCAGCGTTGAAGTCCCAGGGGGGCGATATGGCTACACCTTC
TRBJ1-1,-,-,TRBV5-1,CASSFTGAKETEAFF,TGCGCCAGCAGCTTCACGGGGGCAAAGGAAACTGAAGCTTTCTTT
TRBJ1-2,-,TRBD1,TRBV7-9,CASSSGQEQNYGYTF,TGTGCCAGCAGCTCCGGACAGGAGCAGAACTATGGCTACACCTTC
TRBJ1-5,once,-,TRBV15,CATSTTLGRPRFGNQPQHF,TGTGCCACCAGCACCACCTTGGGACGCCCAAGGTTTGGCAATCAGCCCCAGCATTTT
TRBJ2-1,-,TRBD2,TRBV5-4,CASSPRGGGALNEQFF,TGTGCCAGCAGCCCGAGGGGCGGGGGGGCTCTCAATGAGCAGTTCTTC
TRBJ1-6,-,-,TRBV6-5,CATRRSETPLHF,TGTGCCACCCGTAGGTCAGAGACACCCCTCCACTTT
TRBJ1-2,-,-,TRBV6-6,CASSPTYLDANYGYTF,TGTGCCAGCAGCCCCACATATCTCGACGCTAACTATGGCTACACCTTC
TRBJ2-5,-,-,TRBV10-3,CAIREGGAGETQYF,TGTGCCATCAGGGAAGGGGGGGCCGGAGAGACCCAGTACTTC
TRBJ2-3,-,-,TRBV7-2,CASSPRGSTDTQYF,TGTGCCAGCAGCCCGCGGGGAAGCACAGATACGCAGTATTTT
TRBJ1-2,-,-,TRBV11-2,CASSLDRTDKDGYTF,TGTGCCAGCAGCTTAGATCGGACAGACAAAGATGGCTACACCTTC